The 25 T cell receptor beta chains given below trace back to one sample, sequenced in a study of identical twins. One entry per CDR3 protein, called by TCRdb with MiXCR from the 5' RACE reads. Of about 530,000 distinct CDR3 sequences listed, more than 20% were seen once; the top ten hold 0.45% to 0.5%. A further study also used this sample, focusing on yellow fever vaccine responses in identical twins.

The specimen sequenced was CD4+ T cells sorted from blood. These receptors were obtained from a woman aged 18-29 years in good health.

This sequence joins TRBV28 and TRBJ2-3, with unresolved D. CDR1 MDHEN and CDR2 SYDVKM come from the germline V gene. V lost 6 bases and J lost 0, with 4 bases in between. The CDR3 runs to 12 residues. The CDR3 spells CASRASTDTQYF. The CDR3 nucleotides read TGTGCCAGCAGGGCTAGCACAGATACGCAGTATTTT.

This clonotype was picked up a small number of times. The chain has TRBV5-5 and TRBJ2-6, with D perhaps matching TRBD1 (6 bases). Per the germline V gene, CDR1 is SGHKS and CDR2 is YYEKEE (reference sequence). The germline V and J ends were trimmed by 2 bases and 0 bases, with 6 bases remaining between them. CDR3 length: 15 residues. CDR3 residues: CASSLQGSGANVLTF. The CDR3 region has the DNA TGTGCCAGCAGCTTACAGGGCTCTGGGGCCAACGTCCTGACTTTC.

Only a few counts were recorded for this clonotype. The chain has TRBV7-3 and TRBJ2-1, with D possibly matching TRBD2 (5 bases). Germline CDR1 is SGHTA and CDR2 is FQGTGA. Trimming took off 3 bases at V and 5 bases at J, with 11 bases between the two ends. The CDR3 extends over 14 amino acids. In DNA form, the CDR3 reads TGTGCCAGCAGCTTTCTCGAGGGAAACAATGAGCAGTTCTTC. It yields the protein CASSFLEGNNEQFF.

In this sample, this clonotype turned up a few times. This sequence joins TRBV10-3 and TRBJ1-1; D is unresolved. Germline V gives CDR1 ENHRY, CDR2 SYGVKD. The CDR3 runs to 11 residues. Trimming left V 0 bases short and J 11 bases short, with 7 bases between. The CDR3 DNA is TGTGCCATCAGTGAGTCACAAGGGGCTTTCTTT. Translation gives CAISESQGAFF.

The sample holds a few counts of this clonotype. The rearrangement uses TRBV11-2 and TRBJ1-6; no clear D gene. Germline V gene lookup returns CDR1 SGHAT and CDR2 FQNNGV. This CDR3 has 12 amino acids. Trimming stripped 5 bases from V and 10 bases from J, with 9 bases between. The CDR3 nucleotides are TGTGCCAGCAGCCCTCTCCGATCACCCCTCCACTTT. This translates into CASSPLRSPLHF. The entire variable domain, with the rest obtained from reference TRBV11-2 and TRBJ1-6, is as follows: EAGVAQSPRYKIIEKRQSVAFWCNPISGHATLYWYQQILGQGPKLLIQFQNNGVVDDSQLPKDRFSAERLKGVDSTLKIQPAKLEDSAVYLCASSPLRSPLHFGNGTRLTVT.

This clonotype turned up a few times. The chain has TRBV7-9 and TRBJ2-5, with 10 bases aligning to TRBD2. Germline values: CDR1 SEHNR, CDR2 FQNEAQ (reference sequence). J gave up 4 bases and V 2 bases, and 4 bases lay outside the gene matches. The length of the CDR3 is 15 residues. CDR3 sequence: CASSLQAGGSETQYF. The CDR3 DNA reads TGTGCCAGCAGCTTACAAGCGGGAGGGTCAGAGACCCAGTACTTC.

The genes are TRBV3-1 and TRBJ2-4; D uncertain. CDR1 and CDR2 (germline): LGHDT, YNNKEL (reference sequence). V lost 0 bases, J lost 4 bases, and 10 bases lay in between. This CDR3 is 15 amino acids long. CDR3 nucleotide sequence: TGTGCCAGCAGCCAAGATCACAGCCAGAAAAACATTCAGTACTTC. Encoded protein: CASSQDHSQKNIQYF. The full variable domain, completed using reference TRBV3-1 and TRBJ2-4, is DTAVSQTPKYLVTQMGNDKSIKCEQNLGHDTMYWYKQDSKKFLKIMFSYNNKELIINETVPNRFSPKSPDKAHLNLHINSLELGDSAVYFCASSQDHSQKNIQYFGAGTRLSVL.

This sequence joins TRBV12-3 or TRBV12-4 and TRBJ2-1; D is undetermined. The CDR3 totals 14 residues. V lost 6 bases and J 8 bases, leaving 17 bases between the germline ends. The CDR3 spells CASSLRAQKHEQFF. In DNA form, the CDR3 reads TGTGCCAGCAGCCTAAGAGCCCAGAAGCATGAGCAGTTCTTC.

The DNA for the CDR3 is TGTGCCAGCAGCAAAACAAGGGGTAAGGGGGGAAGAGGTCACACAGATACGCAGTATTTT. As protein: CASSKTRGKGGRGHTDTQYF. The chain has TRBV3-1 and TRBJ2-3; D assignment may be TRBD1 or TRBD2 (6 bases each). CDR1 is LGHDT, CDR2 YNNKEL, per germline (reference sequence). The CDR3 length is 20 residues. Trimming cost V 5 bases and J 2 bases, with 29 bases left between them.

There are many counts of this clonotype. This chain joins TRBV7-9 and TRBJ1-4; possibly TRBD1 for D (6 bases). The CDR3 runs to 15 residues. Trimming stripped 3 bases from V and 0 bases from J, with 8 bases between. The V gene's germline CDR1 is SEHNR and CDR2 FQNEAQ (reference sequence). The CDR3 protein is CASSFWTATNEKLFF. CDR3 nucleotides: TGTGCCAGCAGCTTTTGGACAGCAACTAATGAAAAACTGTTTTTT.

The chain uses TRBV7-2 and TRBJ2-2; 14 positions match TRBD2. CDR1 is SGHTA and CDR2 is FQGNSA in the germline V gene. The CDR3 totals 16 residues. Trimming at V came to 1 base and at J to 6 bases, leaving 1 base not matched to a gene. The CDR3 DNA is TGTGCCAGCAGCTTAGGGACTAGCGGGGGGCCCGGGGAGCTGTTTTTT. Translated, it gives CASSLGTSGGPGELFF. The whole variable domain, filled in from reference TRBV7-2 and TRBJ2-2, reads GAGVSQSPSNKVTEKGKDVELRCDPISGHTALYWYRQSLGQGLEFLIYFQGNSAPDKSGLPSDRFSAERTGGSVSTLTIQRTQQEDSAVYLCASSLGTSGGPGELFFGEGSRLTVL.

This clonotype turned up a few times. This chain joins TRBV2 and TRBJ1-1; the match to TRBD1 covers 8 bases. There are 14 residues in the CDR3. Germline loops: CDR1 SNHLY, CDR2 FYNNEI. V lost 2 bases, J lost 2 bases, and 1 base stayed unmatched. CDR3 bases: TGTGCCAGCAGTGAACAGGGGGCCAACACTGAAGCTTTCTTT. Protein: CASSEQGANTEAFF.

The chain carries TRBV5-1 and TRBJ2-1, with no clear D. The CDR3 sequence is 15 residues long. Looked up from germline, CDR1 is SGHRS and CDR2 is YFSETQ. The V end was cut by 0 bases, the J end by 2 bases, with 9 bases between. The CDR3 DNA reads as TGCGCCAGCAGCTTGGAAGGGCATGCCTACAATGAGCAGTTCTTC. This gives the protein CASSLEGHAYNEQFF.

This clonotype was counted only a few times. For the CDR3, the DNA is TGCGCCAGCAGCCGAAGACTAGCGGGGGGACTAAACCAAGAGACCCAGTACTTC. Translated, it gives CASSRRLAGGLNQETQYF. The chain uses TRBV5-1 and TRBJ2-5; 13 nucleotides match TRBD2. Germline V gene lookup returns CDR1 SGHRS and CDR2 YFSETQ. V gave up 4 bases and J gave up 0 bases; unmatched junction bases: 9. There are 18 residues in the CDR3.

This clonotype was recorded many times. An end of the junction does not agree with germline; a read error may underlie this. This chain joins TRBV5-1 and TRBJ2-1, with D possibly matching TRBD2 (6 bases). Germline assignment: CDR1 SGHRS and CDR2 YFSETQ. The CDR3 totals 11 residues. CDR3: CASSFTALSGF. In DNA form, the CDR3 reads TGCGCCAGCAGCTTTACAGCATTGAGCGGGTTC.

This clonotype was detected only a few times. The gene calls are TRBV10-3 and TRBJ1-5; D gene uncertain. V was pared by 3 bases and J by 3 bases, with 3 bases between. From germline, CDR1 is ENHRY and CDR2 SYGVKD. This CDR3 comprises 12 residues. CDR3 nucleotide sequence: TGTGCCATCAGTGATAACAATCAGCCCCAGCATTTT. Encoded protein: CAISDNNQPQHF.

The genes are TRBV20-1 and TRBJ1-2; TRBD1 might be the D (5 bases). Germline CDR1 and CDR2: DFQATT and SNEGSKA (reference sequence). V was shortened by 8 bases and J by 0 bases, with 16 bases between the two germline ends. This CDR3 has 14 residues. In DNA form, the CDR3 reads TGCAGTTTACCTGGGGGTACGACTAACTATGGCTACACCTTC. It encodes CSLPGGTTNYGYTF.

This clonotype was recorded a few times. V usage is TRBV20-1 and J usage is TRBJ2-7; 10 bases match TRBD2. Trimming cost V 5 bases and J 9 bases; bases outside gene matches: 13. The germline gives CDR1 DFQATT, CDR2 SNEGSKA (reference sequence). This CDR3 comprises 14 residues. In DNA form, the CDR3 reads TGCAGTGCTTCGCGGACTAGCGGAGCCGGGGTGCAGTACTTC. This encodes CSASRTSGAGVQYF.

The table lists this clonotype with a few counts. CDR3 amino acids: CATQRTGETNTIYF. CDR3 in DNA: TGTGCCACTCAAAGGACAGGGGAAACAAACACCATATATTTT. The rearrangement uses TRBV12-3 or TRBV12-4 and TRBJ1-3, with 9 bases matching TRBD1. The CDR3 consists of 14 residues. J lost 6 bases, V lost 10 bases, and 10 bases had no gene match.

The chain carries TRBV28 and TRBJ2-5, with 8 positions matching TRBD1. With 3 bases clipped from V and 0 bases from J, the junction kept 9 bases outside the gene matches. This CDR3 region has 17 residues. The germline V gene encodes CDR1 MDHEN and CDR2 SYDVKM. The CDR3 spells CASSLPHRGKYQETQYF. Here the CDR3 DNA reads TGTGCCAGCAGTTTGCCTCACAGGGGGAAGTACCAAGAGACCCAGTACTTC.

The J gene is TRBJ2-7, the V gene TRBV27; 10 bases are shared with TRBD1. After removal of 4 bases from V and 3 bases from J, the junction contained 6 bases not matched to a gene. In germline, CDR1 is MNHEY, CDR2 SMNVEV (reference sequence). The CDR3 is 15 amino acids. CDR3 in DNA: TGTGCCAGCAGTTCCCGACAGGGGGCCCTCTACGAGCAGTACTTC. Its protein is CASSSRQGALYEQYF.

This clonotype was seen a handful of times. V gene TRBV3-1 combines with J gene TRBJ2-3; D may match TRBD1 or TRBD2 (5 bases each). The CDR3 totals 16 residues. Germline CDR1 is LGHDT and CDR2 is YNNKEL (reference sequence). V dropped 3 bases and J dropped 4 bases, with 17 bases sitting between them. The CDR3 DNA reads as TGTGCCAGCAGCCACCCACACCGGCAGGGAGCAGATACGCAGTATTTT. Protein: CASSHPHRQGADTQYF.

This clonotype was seen more than once but under ten times. The chain carries TRBV11-2 and TRBJ2-7; 12 positions match TRBD1. Looked up from germline, CDR1 is SGHAT and CDR2 is FQNNGV. The CDR3 length is 17 residues. V lost 6 bases and J lost 2; bases outside the gene matches: 11. The chain's CDR3 is CASRPGQGAIATYEQYF. Here the CDR3 DNA reads TGTGCCAGCAGACCGGGACAGGGGGCGATTGCGACCTACGAGCAGTACTTC. Full variable domain (missing parts from reference TRBV11-2 and TRBJ2-7): EAGVAQSPRYKIIEKRQSVAFWCNPISGHATLYWYQQILGQGPKLLIQFQNNGVVDDSQLPKDRFSAERLKGVDSTLKIQPAKLEDSAVYLCASRPGQGAIATYEQYFGPGTRLTVT.

V is TRBV5-1 and J is TRBJ1-1, with 8 bases fitting TRBD1. CDR1 SGHRS and CDR2 YFSETQ come from the germline V gene. With V trimmed by 4 bases and J by 1 base, 6 bases remained unmatched. The CDR3 loop spans 15 amino acids. Here the CDR3 reads CASSVTGDTNTEAFF. DNA for the CDR3: TGCGCCAGCAGCGTGACAGGGGACACGAACACTGAAGCTTTCTTT.

V usage is TRBV18 and J usage is TRBJ2-3; 9 bases line up with TRBD2. The germline gives CDR1 KGHSH, CDR2 LQKENI. The CDR3 is 15 residues long. J lost 4 bases, V lost 1 base, and 3 bases had no gene match. CDR3 nucleotides: TGTGCCAGCTCACCACTTAGCGGGAGCGCAGATACGCAGTATTTT. Translating gives CASSPLSGSADTQYF.